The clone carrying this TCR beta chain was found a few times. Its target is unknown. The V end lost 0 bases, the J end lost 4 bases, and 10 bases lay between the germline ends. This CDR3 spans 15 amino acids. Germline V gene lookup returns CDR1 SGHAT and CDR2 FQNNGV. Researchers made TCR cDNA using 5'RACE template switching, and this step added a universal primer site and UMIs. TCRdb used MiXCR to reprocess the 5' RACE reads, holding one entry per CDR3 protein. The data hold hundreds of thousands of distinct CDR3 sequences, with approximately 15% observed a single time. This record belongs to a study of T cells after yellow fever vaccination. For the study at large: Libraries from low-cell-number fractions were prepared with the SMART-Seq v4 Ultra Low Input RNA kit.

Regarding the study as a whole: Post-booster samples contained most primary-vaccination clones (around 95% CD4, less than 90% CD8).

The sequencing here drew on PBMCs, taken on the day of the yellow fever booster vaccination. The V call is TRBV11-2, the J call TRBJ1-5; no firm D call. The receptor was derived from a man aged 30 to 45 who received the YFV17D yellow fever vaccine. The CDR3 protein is CASSLDPGANQPQHF. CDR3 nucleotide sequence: TGTGCCAGCAGCTTAGATCCTGGTGCAAATCAGCCCCAGCATTTT.